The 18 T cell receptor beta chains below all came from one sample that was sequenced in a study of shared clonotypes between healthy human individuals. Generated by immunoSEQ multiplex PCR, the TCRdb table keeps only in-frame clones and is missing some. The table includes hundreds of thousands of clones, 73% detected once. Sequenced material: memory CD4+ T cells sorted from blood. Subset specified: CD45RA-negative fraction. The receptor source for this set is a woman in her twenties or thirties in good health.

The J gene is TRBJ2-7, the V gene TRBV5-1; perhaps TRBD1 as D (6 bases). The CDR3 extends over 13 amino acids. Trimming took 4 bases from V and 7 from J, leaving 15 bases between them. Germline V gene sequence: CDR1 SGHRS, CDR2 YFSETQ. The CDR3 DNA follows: TGCGCCAGCAGCGTGCAACAGGGTCCGGAGCAGTACTTC. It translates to CASSVQQGPEQYF.

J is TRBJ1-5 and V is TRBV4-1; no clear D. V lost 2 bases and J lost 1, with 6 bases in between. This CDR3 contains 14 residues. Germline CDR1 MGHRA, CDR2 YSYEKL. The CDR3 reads CASSQQDSNQPQHF. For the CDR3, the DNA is TGCGCCAGCAGCCAACAAGACAGCAATCAGCCCCAGCATTTT.

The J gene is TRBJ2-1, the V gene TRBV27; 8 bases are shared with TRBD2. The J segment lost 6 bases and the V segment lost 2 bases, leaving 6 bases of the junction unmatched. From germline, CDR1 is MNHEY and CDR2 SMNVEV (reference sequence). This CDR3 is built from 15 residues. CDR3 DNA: TGTGCCAGCAGTTTAGATACTAGCGGAACCAATGAGCAGTTCTTC. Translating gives CASSLDTSGTNEQFF.

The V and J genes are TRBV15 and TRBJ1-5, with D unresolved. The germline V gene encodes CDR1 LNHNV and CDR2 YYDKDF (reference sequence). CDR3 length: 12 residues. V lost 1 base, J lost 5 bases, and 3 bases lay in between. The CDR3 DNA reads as TGTGCCACCAGCAGAGGGGATCAGCCCCAGCATTTT. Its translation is CATSRGDQPQHF.

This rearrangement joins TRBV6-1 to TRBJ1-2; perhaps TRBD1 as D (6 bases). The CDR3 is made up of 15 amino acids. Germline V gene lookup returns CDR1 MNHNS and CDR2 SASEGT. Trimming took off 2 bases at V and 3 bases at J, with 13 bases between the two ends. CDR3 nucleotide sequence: TGTGCCAGCAGTGAAATGACCCAGGGGCACTATGGCTACACCTTC. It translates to CASSEMTQGHYGYTF.

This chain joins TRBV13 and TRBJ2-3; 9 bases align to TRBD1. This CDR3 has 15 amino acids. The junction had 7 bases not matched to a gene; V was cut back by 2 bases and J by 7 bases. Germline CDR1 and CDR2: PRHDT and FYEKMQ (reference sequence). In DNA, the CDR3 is TGTGCCAGCAGCTTACGGACAGGGGCAGCTAATACGCAGTATTTT. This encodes CASSLRTGAANTQYF.

CDR3 residues: CASHSQFLYNEQFF. CDR3 in DNA: TGTGCCAGTCATTCCCAGTTCCTCTACAATGAGCAGTTCTTC. The rearrangement links TRBV19 to TRBJ2-1; no firm D call. The ends were cut back, 8 bases at V and 3 bases at J, with 14 bases in the middle. This CDR3 region has 14 residues. Per germline, CDR1 LNHDA and CDR2 SQIVND (reference sequence).

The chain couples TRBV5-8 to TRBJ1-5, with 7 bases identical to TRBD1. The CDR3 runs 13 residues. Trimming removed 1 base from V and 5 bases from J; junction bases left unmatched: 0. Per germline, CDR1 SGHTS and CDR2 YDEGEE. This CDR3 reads CASSLTGDQPQHF. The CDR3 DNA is TGTGCCAGCAGCTTGACAGGGGATCAGCCCCAGCATTTT.

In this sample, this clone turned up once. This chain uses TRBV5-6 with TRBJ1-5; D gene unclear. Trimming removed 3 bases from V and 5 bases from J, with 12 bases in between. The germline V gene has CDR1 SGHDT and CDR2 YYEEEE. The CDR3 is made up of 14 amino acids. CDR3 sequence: CASSSSKTYQPQHF. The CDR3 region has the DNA TGTGCCAGCAGCTCCTCTAAGACCTATCAGCCCCAGCATTTT.

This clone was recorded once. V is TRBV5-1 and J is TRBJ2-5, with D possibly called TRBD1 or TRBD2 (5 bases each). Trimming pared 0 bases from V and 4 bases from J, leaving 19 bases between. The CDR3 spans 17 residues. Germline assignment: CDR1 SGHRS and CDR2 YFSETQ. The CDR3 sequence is CASSLGRGSGRGETQYF. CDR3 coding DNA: TGCGCCAGCAGCTTGGGACGAGGGTCAGGTAGGGGAGAGACCCAGTACTTC.

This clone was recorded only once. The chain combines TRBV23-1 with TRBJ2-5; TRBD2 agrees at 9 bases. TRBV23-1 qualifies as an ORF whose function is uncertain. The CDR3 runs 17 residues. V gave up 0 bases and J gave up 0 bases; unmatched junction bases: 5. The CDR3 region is CASSQSPASGNQETQYF. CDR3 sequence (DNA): TGCGCCAGCAGTCAATCCCCGGCTAGCGGGAACCAAGAGACCCAGTACTTC.

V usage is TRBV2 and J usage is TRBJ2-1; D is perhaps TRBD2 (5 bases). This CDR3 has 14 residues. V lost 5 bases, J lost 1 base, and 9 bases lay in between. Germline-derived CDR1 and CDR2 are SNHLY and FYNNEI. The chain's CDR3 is CASSLLVSYNEQFF. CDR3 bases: TGTGCCAGCAGTCTACTAGTTTCCTACAATGAGCAGTTCTTC.

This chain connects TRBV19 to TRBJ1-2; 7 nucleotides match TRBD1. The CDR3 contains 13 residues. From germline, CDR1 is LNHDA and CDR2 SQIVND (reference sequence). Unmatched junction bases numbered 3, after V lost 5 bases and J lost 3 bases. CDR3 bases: TGTGCCAGTAGTCCTCAGGGGGACTATGGCTACACCTTC. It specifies CASSPQGDYGYTF.

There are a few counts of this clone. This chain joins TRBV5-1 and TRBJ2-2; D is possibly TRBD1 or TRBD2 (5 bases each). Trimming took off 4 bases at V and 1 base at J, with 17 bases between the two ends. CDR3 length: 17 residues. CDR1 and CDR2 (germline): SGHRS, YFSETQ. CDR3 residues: CASSRDAYSGNTGELFF. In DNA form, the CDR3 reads TGCGCCAGCAGCCGGGACGCCTACTCGGGGAACACCGGGGAGCTGTTTTTT.

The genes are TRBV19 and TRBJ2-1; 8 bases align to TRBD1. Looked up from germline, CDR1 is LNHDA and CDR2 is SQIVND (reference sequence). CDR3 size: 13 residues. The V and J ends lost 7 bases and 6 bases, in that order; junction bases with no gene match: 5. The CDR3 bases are TGTGCCAGTACCGGACAGGGTCGCAATGAGCAGTTCTTC. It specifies CASTGQGRNEQFF.

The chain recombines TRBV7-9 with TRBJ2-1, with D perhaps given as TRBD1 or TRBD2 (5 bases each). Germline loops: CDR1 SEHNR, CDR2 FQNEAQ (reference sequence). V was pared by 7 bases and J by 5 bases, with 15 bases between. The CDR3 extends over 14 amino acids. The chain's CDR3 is CASTVGDRNNEQFF. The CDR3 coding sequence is TGTGCCAGCACGGTGGGGGATCGCAACAATGAGCAGTTCTTC. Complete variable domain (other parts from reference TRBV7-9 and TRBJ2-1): DTGVSQNPRHKITKRGQNVTFRCDPISEHNRLYWYRQTLGQGPEFLTYFQNEAQLEKSRLLSDRFSAERPKGSFSTLEIQRTEQGDSAMYLCASTVGDRNNEQFFGPGTRLTVL.

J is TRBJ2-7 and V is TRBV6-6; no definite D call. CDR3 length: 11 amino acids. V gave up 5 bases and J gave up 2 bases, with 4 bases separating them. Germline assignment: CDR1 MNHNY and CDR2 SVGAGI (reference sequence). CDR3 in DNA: TGTGCCAGCAGTAAAGCCTACGAGCAGTACTTC. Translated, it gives CASSKAYEQYF.

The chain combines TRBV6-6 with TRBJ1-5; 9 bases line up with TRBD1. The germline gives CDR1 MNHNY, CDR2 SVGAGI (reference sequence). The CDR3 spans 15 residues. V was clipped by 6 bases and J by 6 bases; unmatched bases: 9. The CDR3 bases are TGTGCCAGCAGACCCGGGACAGGGCAGGGTCAGCCCCAGCATTTT. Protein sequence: CASRPGTGQGQPQHF.